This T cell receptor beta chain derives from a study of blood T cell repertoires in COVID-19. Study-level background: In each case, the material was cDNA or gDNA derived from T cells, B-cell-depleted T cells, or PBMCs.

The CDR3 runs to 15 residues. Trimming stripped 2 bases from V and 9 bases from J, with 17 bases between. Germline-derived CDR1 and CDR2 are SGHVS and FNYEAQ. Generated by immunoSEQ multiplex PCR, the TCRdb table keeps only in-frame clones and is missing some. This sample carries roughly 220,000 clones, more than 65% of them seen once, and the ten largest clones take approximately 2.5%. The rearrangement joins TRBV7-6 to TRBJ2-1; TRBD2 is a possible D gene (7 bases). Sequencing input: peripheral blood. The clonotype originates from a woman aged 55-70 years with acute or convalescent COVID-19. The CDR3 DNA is TGTGCCAGCAGCTTAAGCTTTAGGGGGGGAGGTGAGCAGTTCTTC. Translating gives CASSLSFRGGGEQFF.